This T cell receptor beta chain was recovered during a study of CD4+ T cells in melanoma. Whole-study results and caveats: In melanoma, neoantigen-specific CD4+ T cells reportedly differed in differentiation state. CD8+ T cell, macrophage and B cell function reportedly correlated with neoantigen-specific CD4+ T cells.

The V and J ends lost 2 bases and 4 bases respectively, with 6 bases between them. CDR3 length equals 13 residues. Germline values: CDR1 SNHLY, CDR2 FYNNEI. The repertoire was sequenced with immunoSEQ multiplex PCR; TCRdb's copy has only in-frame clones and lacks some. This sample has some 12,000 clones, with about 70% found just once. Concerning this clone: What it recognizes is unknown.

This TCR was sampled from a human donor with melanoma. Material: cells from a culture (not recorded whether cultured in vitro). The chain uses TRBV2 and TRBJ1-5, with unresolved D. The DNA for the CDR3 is TGTGCCAGCAGTGAAACAGTGAATCAGCCCCAGCATTTT. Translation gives CASSETVNQPQHF.